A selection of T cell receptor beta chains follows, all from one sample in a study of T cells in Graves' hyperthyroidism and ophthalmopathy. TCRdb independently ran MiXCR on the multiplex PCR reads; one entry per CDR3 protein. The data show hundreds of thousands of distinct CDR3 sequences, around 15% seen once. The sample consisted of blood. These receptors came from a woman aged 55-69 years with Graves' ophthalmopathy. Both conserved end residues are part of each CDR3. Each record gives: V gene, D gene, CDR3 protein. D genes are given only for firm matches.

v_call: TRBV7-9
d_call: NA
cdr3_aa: CASSFEGGELFF

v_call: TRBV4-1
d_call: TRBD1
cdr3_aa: CASSQGTGPLQEKLFF

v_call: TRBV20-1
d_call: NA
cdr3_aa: CSATPGLNTGELFF

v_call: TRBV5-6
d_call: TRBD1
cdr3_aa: CASSRGQGLSGANVLTF

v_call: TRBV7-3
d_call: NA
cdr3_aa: CASSLQGRGNTGELFF

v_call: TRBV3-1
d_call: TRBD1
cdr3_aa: CASSHPPGQGVEQYF

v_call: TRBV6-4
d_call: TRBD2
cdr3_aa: CASSSRGLAVYNEQFF

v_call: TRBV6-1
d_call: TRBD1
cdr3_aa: CASDRGTGYQETQYF

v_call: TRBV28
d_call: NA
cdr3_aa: CASSRLPYNEQFF

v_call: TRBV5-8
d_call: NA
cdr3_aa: CASSLFKGSLVVYTF

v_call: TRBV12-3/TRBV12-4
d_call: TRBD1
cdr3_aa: CASSPYGQGSYGYTF

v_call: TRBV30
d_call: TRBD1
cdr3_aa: CAWIGQGAEEQYF

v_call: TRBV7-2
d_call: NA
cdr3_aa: CATSFSEGTQYF

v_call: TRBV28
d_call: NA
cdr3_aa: CASRRQGLEKTQYF

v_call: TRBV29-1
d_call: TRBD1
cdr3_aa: CSVRGQGTGELFF

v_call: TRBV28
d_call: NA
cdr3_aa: CASREKGWTDTQYF

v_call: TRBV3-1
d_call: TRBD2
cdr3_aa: CASSQGAAGGVNEQFF

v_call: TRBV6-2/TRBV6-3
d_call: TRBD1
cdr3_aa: CASSYRQGELQETQYF

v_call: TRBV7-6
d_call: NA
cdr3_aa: CASSPQTSTDTQYF

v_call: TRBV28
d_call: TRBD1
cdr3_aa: CASSFPGQGYAGTQYF

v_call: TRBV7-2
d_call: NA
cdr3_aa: CASSLGRLANTGELFF

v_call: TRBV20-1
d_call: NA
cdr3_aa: CSARETGIYEQYF

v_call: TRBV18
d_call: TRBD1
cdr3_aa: CASSLTHDRAPTWEQYF

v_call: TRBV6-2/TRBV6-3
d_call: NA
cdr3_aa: CASSNHGTGGTDTQYF

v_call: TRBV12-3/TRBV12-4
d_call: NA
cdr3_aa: CASSRTANQPQHF

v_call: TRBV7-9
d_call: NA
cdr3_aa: CASSPQGSGANVLTF

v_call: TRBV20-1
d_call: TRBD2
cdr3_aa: CSARRQGGTDTQYF

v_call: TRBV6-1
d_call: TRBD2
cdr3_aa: CASSTRDTAGEGPDNEQFF

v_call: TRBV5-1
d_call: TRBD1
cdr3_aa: CASSRTGYGTDTQYF

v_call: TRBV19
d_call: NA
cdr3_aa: CASSPRDSPYEQYF

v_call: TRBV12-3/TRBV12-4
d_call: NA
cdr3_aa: CASRPTRRGTGELFF

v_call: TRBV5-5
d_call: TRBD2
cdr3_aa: CASSFSGSQGNEQFF

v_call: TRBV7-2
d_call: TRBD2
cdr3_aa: CASSYQGLAGSEQYF

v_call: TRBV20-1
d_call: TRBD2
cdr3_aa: CSARGGASGLEQYF

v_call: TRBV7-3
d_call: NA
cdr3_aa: CASSLSRDRDTGELFF

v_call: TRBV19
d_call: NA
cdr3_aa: CASSITDAYEQYF

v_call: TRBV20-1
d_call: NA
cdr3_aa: CSARDPRYDTEAFF

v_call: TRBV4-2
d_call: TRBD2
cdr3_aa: CASSQALAGATDTQYF

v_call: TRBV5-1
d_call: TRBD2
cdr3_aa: CASSLELAGGAYEQYF

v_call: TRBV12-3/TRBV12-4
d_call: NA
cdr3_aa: CASRDQAANQPQHF

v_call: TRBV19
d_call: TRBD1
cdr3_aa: CASSIDQDRGGWNQPQHF

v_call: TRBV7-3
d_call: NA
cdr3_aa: CASSSGRSQVFF

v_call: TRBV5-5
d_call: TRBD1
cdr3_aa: CASSPSDREAFF

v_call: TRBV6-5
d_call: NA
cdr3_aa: CASSYGRGAGLSANEQFF

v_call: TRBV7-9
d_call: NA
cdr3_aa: CASSMDRGEKLFF

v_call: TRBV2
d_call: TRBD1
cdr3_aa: CASRLRGTDTQYF

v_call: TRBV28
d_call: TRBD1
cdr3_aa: CASSPTGSNGNTIYF

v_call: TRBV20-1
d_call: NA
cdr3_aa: CSAIGGRTDTQYF

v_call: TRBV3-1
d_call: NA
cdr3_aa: CASSQRTRGYEQYF

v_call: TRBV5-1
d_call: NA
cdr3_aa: CASSLTGPDQPQHF

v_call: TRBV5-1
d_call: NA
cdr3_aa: CASSDTVRRDGYNEQFF

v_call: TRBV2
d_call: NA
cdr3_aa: CASSVEGEQFF

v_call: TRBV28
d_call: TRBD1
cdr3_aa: CASSSGQGAHTGELFF

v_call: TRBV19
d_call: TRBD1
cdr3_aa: CASSGTANTGELFF

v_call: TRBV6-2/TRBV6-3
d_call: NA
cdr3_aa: CASSYVPGFGYTF